The T cell receptor (beta chain) described here comes from a study of blood T cell repertoires in COVID-19. Looking at the study overall: The United States, Italy and Spain were the sources of the acute and convalescent COVID-19 samples. The cDNA or gDNA used as material had been derived from T cells, B-cell-depleted T cells, or PBMCs.

Original handling: Scientists estimated how many nucleated cells there were by amplifying reference gene primers. Clones were sequenced by immunoSEQ multiplex PCR, and TCRdb holds only the in-frame ones, with some missing. V and J calls and clone size follow that table, whereas D and trimming were derived from the DNA. The top ten clones hold 3.6% of a sample with approximately 250,000 clones, around 87% of them seen once. This CDR3 is 13 amino acids long. The trim removed 6 bases at V and 6 bases at J, leaving 5 bases unmatched. Germline assignment: CDR1 ENHRY and CDR2 SYGVKD. The sequencing sample was made of peripheral blood. The gene calls are TRBV10-3 and TRBJ2-3; 8 bases are shared with TRBD2. The receptor's source is a young man with active or convalescent COVID-19. The CDR3: CAISREGRDTQYF. The CDR3 DNA follows: TGTGCCATCAGCCGGGAGGGCCGGGATACGCAGTATTTT.